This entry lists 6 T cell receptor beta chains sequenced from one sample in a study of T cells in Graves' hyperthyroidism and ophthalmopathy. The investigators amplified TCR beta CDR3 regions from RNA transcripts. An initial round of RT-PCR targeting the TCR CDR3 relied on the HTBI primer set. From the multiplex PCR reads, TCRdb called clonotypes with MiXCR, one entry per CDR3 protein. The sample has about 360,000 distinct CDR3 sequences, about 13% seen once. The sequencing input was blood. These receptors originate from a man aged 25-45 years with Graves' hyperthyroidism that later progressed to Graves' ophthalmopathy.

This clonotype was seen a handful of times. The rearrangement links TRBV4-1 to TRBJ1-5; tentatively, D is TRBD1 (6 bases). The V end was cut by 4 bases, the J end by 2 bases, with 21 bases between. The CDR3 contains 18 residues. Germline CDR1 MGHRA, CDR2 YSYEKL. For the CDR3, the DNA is TGCGCCAGCAGCCCCATTGTCCTCAACGACAGGCGCAATCAGCCCCAGCATTTT. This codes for CASSPIVLNDRRNQPQHF.

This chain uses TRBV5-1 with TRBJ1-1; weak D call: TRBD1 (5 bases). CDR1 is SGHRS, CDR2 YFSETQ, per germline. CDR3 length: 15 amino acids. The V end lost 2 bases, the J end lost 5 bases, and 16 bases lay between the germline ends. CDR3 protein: CASSFSRASGTEAFF. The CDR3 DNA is TGCGCCAGCAGCTTTTCCAGGGCATCAGGGACTGAAGCTTTCTTT.

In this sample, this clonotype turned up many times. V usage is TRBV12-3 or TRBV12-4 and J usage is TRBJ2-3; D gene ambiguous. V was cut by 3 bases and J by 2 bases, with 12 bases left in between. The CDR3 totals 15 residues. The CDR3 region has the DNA TGTGCCAGCAGTTTCGCCCCCCTGAACACAGATACGCAGTATTTT. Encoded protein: CASSFAPLNTDTQYF.

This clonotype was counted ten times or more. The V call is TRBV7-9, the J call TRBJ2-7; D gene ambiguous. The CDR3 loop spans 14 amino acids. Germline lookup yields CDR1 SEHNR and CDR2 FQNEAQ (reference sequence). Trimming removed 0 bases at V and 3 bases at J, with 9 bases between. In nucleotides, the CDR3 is TGTGCCAGCAGCTTAGCGCTTCTAAACTACGAGCAGTACTTC. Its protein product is CASSLALLNYEQYF.

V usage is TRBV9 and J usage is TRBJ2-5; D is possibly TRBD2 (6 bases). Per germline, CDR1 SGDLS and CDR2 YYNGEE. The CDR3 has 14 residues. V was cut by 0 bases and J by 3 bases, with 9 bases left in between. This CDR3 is CASSVGWREETQYF. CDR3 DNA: TGTGCCAGCAGCGTAGGATGGAGGGAAGAGACCCAGTACTTC.

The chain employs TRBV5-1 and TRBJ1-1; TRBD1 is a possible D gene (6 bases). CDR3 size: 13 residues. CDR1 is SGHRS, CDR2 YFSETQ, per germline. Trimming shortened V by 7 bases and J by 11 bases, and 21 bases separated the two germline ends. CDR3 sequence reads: CASGGPGFEGAFF. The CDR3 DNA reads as TGCGCCAGCGGGGGGCCGGGCTTCGAAGGGGCTTTCTTT.